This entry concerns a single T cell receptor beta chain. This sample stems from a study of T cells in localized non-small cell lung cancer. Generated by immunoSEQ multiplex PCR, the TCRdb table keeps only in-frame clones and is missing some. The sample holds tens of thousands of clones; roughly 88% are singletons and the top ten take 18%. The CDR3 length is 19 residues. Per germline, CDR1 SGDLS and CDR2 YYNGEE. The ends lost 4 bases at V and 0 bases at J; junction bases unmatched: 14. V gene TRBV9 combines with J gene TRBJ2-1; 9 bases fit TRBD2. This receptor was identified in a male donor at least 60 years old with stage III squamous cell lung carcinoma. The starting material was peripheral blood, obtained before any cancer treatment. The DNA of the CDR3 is TGTGCCAGCAGCCTATCAGGTAGCGGGGGTTGGAGCTCCTACAATGAGCAGTTCTTC. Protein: CASSLSGSGGWSSYNEQFF.